This TCR beta chain was identified in a study of blood T cell repertoires in COVID-19. In the study's own analysis: It was from reference gene primer amplification that nucleated cell counts were estimated. Clones were read by immunoSEQ multiplex PCR, and TCRdb kept only the in-frame ones, dropping some. That table is the source of V, J and clone size, and D and trimming were worked out from the DNA. This sample has about 180,000 clones, with about 81% found just once. Trimming shortened V by 6 bases and J by 3 bases, and 12 bases separated the two germline ends. Germline CDR1 is MNHEY and CDR2 is SMNVEV (reference sequence). The CDR3 loop spans 14 amino acids.

The source of this sequence is a woman older than 75 with COVID-19, enrolled during active disease. The sample was peripheral blood. This rearrangement joins TRBV27 to TRBJ1-5, with D maybe TRBD1 (6 bases). The CDR3, as DNA: TGTGCCAGCAGGGACACAGGGCCCAATCAGCCCCAGCATTTT. Translating gives CASRDTGPNQPQHF.